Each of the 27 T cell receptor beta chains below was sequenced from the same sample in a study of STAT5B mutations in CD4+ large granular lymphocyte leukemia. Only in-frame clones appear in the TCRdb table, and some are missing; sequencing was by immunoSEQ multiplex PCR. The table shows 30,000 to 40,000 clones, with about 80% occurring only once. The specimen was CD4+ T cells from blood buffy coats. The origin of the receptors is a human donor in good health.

CDR3 loop: CASSPGGDGGQPQHF. As DNA, the CDR3 is TGTGCCAGCAGCCCGGGGGGGGATGGCGGTCAGCCCCAGCATTTT. The J gene is TRBJ1-5, the V gene TRBV5-6; D might be TRBD1 (5 bases). V was cut by 4 bases and J by 6 bases, with 17 bases left in between. CDR1 and CDR2 from the germline V gene are SGHDT and YYEEEE. The CDR3 extends over 15 amino acids.

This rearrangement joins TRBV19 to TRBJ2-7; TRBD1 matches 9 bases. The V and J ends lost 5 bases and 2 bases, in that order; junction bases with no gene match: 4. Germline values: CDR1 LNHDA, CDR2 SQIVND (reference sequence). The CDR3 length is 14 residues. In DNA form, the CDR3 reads TGTGCCAGTAGTCGGACAGGGGCTGCCTACGAGCAGTACTTC. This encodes CASSRTGAAYEQYF.

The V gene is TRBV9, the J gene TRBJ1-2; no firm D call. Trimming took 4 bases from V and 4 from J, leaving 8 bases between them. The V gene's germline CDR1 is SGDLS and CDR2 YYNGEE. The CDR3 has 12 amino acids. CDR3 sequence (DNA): TGTGCCAGCAGCCGTCGGACCTATGGCTACACCTTC. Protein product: CASSRRTYGYTF.

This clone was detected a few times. As DNA, the CDR3 is TGTGCCAGCTCACTAGAGAACACTGAAGCTTTCTTT. This sequence encodes CASSLENTEAFF. J is TRBJ1-1 and V is TRBV18; D remains unclear. The CDR3 is 12 residues long. Germline V gene data show CDR1 as KGHSH and CDR2 as LQKENI. The germline V and J ends were trimmed by 4 bases and 1 base, with 4 bases remaining between them.

The CDR3 DNA reads as TGTGCCAGCAGGAGCGGGGCCGACACCGGGGAGCTGTTTTTT. Translated, it gives CASRSGADTGELFF. The chain links TRBV27 to TRBJ2-2; TRBD2 agrees at 7 bases. V shed 6 bases and J 3 bases; nucleotides not matched to a gene: 4. Per germline, CDR1 MNHEY and CDR2 SMNVEV (reference sequence). The CDR3 spans 14 residues.

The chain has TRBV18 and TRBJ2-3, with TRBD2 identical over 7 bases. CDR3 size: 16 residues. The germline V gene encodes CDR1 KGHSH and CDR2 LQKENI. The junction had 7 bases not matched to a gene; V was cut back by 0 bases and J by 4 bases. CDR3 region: CASSPPDSGGADTQYF. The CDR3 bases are TGTGCCAGCTCACCACCGGATTCGGGGGGTGCAGATACGCAGTATTTT.

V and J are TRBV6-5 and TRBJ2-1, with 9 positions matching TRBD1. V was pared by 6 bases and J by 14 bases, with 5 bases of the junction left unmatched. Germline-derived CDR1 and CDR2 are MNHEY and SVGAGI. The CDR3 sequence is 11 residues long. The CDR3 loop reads CASRTRDREFF. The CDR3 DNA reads TGTGCCAGCAGGACCCGGGACAGGGAGTTCTTC.

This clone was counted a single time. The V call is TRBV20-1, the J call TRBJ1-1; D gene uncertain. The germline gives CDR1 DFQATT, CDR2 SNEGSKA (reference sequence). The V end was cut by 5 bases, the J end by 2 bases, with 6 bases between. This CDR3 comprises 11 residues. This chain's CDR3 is CSAGKNTEAFF. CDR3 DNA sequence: TGCAGTGCTGGAAAAAACACTGAAGCTTTCTTT.

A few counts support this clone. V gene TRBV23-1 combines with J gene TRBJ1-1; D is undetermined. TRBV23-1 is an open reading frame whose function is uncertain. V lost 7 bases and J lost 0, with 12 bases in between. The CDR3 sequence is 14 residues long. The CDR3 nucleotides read TGCGCCAGCAATCCGGGTGGAATGAACACTGAAGCTTTCTTT. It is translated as CASNPGGMNTEAFF.

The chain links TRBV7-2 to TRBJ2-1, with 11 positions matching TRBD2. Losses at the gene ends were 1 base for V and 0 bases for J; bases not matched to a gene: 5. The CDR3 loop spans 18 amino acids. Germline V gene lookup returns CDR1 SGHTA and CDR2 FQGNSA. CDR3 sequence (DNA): TGTGCCAGCAGCTTAGTAGCGGGGGGGTCTAGCTCCTACAATGAGCAGTTCTTC. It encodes CASSLVAGGSSSYNEQFF.

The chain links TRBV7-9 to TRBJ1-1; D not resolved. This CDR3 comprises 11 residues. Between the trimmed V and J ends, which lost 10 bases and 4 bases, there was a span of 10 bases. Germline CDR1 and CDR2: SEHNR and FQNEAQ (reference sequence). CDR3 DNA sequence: TGTGCCACCAGAGACGGCACTGAAGCTTTCTTT. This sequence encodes CATRDGTEAFF.

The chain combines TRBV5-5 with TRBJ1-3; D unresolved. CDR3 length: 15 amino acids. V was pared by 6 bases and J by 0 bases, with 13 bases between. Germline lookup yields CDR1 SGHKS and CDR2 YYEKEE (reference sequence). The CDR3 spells CASTTMGISGNTIYF. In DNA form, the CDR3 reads TGTGCCAGCACCACAATGGGTATCTCTGGAAACACCATATATTTT. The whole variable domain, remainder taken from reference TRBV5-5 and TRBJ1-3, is DAGVTQSPTHLIKTRGQQVTLRCSPISGHKSVSWYQQVLGQGPQFIFQYYEKEERGRGNFPDRFSARQFPNYSSELNVNALLLGDSALYLCASTTMGISGNTIYFGEGSWLTVV.

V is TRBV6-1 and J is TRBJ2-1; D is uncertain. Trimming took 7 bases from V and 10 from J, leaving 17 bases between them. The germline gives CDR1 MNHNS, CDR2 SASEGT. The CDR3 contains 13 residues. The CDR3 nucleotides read TGTGCCAGCATTTCCGACTTCCTCGGGGAGCAGTTCTTC. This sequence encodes CASISDFLGEQFF.

CDR3 residues: CASSRQGYEQYF. The CDR3 DNA follows: TGTGCCAGCAGTCGACAGGGATACGAGCAGTACTTC. The chain joins TRBV6-6 to TRBJ2-7, with TRBD1 identical over 7 bases. With V trimmed by 5 bases and J by 4 bases, 2 bases remained unmatched. The CDR3 has 12 amino acids. The germline V gene has CDR1 MNHNY and CDR2 SVGAGI (reference sequence).

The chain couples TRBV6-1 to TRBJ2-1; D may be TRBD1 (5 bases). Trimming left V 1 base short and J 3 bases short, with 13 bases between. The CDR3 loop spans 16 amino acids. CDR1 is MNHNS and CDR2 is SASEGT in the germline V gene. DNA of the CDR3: TGTGCCAGCAGTGAAGTTAGTCAGGGTTACTACAATGAGCAGTTCTTC. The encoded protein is CASSEVSQGYYNEQFF.

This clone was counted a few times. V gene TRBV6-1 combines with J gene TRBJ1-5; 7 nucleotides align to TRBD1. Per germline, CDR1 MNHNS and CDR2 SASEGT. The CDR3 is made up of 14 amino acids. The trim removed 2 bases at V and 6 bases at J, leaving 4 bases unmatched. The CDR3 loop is CASSESYRGQPQHF. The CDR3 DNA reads TGTGCCAGCAGTGAATCTTACAGGGGTCAGCCCCAGCATTTT.

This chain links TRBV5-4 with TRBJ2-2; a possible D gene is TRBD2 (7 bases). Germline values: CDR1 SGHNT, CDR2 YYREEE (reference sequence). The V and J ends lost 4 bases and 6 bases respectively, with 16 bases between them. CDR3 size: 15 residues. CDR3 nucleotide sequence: TGTGCCAGCAGCGAGGGGCAGGGGAGGGCCGGGGAGCTGTTTTTT. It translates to CASSEGQGRAGELFF.

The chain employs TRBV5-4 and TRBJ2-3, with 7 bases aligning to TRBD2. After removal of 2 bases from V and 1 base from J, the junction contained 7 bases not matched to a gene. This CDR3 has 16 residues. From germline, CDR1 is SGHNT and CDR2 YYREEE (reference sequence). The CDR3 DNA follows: TGTGCCAGCAGCTTTGGAGCGGGGACCCGCACAGATACGCAGTATTTT. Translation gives CASSFGAGTRTDTQYF.

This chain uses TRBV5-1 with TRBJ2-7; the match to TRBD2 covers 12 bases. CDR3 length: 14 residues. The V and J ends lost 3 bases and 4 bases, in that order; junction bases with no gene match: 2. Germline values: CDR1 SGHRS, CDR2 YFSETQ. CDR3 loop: CASSSTSGGYEQYF. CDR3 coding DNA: TGCGCCAGCAGCTCGACTAGCGGGGGTTACGAGCAGTACTTC.

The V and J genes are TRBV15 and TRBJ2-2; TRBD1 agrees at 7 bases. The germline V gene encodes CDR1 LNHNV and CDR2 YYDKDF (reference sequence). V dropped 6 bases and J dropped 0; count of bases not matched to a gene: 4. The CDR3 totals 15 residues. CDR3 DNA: TGTGCCACCAGACTAGGGACAGCGAACACCGGGGAGCTGTTTTTT. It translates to CATRLGTANTGELFF.

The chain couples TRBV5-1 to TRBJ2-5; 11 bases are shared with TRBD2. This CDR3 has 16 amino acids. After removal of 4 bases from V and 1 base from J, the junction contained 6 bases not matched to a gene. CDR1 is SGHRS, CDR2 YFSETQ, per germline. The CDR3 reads CASSRGTSGFQETQYF. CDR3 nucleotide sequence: TGCGCCAGCAGCCGCGGGACTAGCGGATTCCAAGAGACCCAGTACTTC.

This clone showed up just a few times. The CDR3 coding sequence is TGTGCCACCAGCAGAGACGGGACGGCAACTAATGAAAAACTGTTTTTT. This encodes CATSRDGTATNEKLFF. The chain combines TRBV15 with TRBJ1-4; the D gene is possibly TRBD1 (5 bases). This CDR3 has 16 amino acids. Trimming shortened V by 0 bases and J by 0 bases, and 8 bases separated the two germline ends. The germline gives CDR1 LNHNV, CDR2 YYDKDF (reference sequence).

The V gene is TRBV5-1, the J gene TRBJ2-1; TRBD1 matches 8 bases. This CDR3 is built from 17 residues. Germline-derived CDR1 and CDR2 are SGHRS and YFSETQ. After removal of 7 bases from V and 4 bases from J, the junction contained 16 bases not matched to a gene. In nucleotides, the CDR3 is TGCGCCAGCGGAAGTGGACAGGGAGTAATCCTTTACAATGAGCAGTTCTTC. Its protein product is CASGSGQGVILYNEQFF.

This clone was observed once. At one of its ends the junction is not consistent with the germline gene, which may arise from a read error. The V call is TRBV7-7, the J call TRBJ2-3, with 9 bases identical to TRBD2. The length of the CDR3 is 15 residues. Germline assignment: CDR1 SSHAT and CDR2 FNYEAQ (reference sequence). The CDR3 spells CASSPLAGITDTQYF. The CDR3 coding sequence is TGTGCTAGCAGCCCACTAGCGGGTATCACAGATACGCAGTATTTT.

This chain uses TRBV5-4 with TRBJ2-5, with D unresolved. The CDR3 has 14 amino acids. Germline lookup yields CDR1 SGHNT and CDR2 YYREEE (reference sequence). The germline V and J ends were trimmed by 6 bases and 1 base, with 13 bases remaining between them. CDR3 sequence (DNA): TGTGCCAGCACCCCAAAGGGTGGCCAAGAGACCCAGTACTTC. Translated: CASTPKGGQETQYF.

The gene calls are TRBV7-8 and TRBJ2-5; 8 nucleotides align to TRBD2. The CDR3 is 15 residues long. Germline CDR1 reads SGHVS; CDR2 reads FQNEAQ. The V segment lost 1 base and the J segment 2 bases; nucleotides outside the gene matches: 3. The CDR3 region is CASSLEGTRQETQYF. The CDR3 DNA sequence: TGTGCCAGCAGCTTAGAAGGGACTAGACAAGAGACCCAGTACTTC.

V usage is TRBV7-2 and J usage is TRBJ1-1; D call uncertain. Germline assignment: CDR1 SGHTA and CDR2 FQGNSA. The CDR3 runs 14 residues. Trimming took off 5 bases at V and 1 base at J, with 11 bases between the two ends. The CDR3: CASSHDRGNTEAFF. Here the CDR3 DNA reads TGTGCCAGCAGCCATGATCGAGGGAACACTGAAGCTTTCTTT.